These 30 T cell receptor beta chains were sequenced from one sample in a study of blood T cell repertoires in COVID-19. Profiling relied on immunoSEQ multiplex PCR, and the TCRdb table lists in-frame clones only, not all of them. Of roughly 180,000 clones listed, around 85% are singletons. Sequencing was carried out using peripheral blood. Every receptor here comes from a woman aged 60-70 years with acute or convalescent COVID-19.

V and J are TRBV5-1 and TRBJ2-2, with D possibly TRBD1 on 5 matching bases. This CDR3 region has 16 residues. Trimming took off 4 bases at V and 5 bases at J, with 18 bases between the two ends. From germline, CDR1 is SGHRS and CDR2 YFSETQ. CDR3 protein: CASSRPGQGKTGELFF. The CDR3 DNA reads as TGCGCCAGCAGCCGGCCCGGTCAGGGAAAAACCGGGGAGCTGTTTTTT.

The sample holds one count of this clone. The V call is TRBV11-2, the J call TRBJ2-1; 12 bases are a match to TRBD1. CDR1 and CDR2 from the germline V gene are SGHAT and FQNNGV. The CDR3 contains 16 residues. V was pared by 5 bases and J by 7 bases, with 9 bases of the junction left unmatched. CDR3 amino acids: CASSPPGQGARNEQFF. In DNA form, the CDR3 reads TGTGCCAGCAGCCCTCCGGGACAGGGGGCGAGGAATGAGCAGTTCTTC.

The rearrangement uses TRBV10-3 and TRBJ2-5; D is possibly TRBD2 (6 bases). The CDR3 length is 15 residues. Between the trimmed V and J ends, which lost 4 bases and 7 bases, there was a span of 19 bases. Germline CDR1 and CDR2: ENHRY and SYGVKD. CDR3 sequence reads: CAISVAGQAAGTQYF. The CDR3 DNA follows: TGTGCCATCAGTGTTGCGGGGCAGGCAGCGGGGACCCAGTACTTC.

V gene TRBV9 combines with J gene TRBJ2-1; 10 nucleotides agree with TRBD2. This CDR3 comprises 17 residues. Germline CDR1 SGDLS, CDR2 YYNGEE. The V gene end was trimmed by 3 bases and the J gene end by 0 bases; junction bases not matched to a gene: 6. CDR3 residues: CASSGRSSGGSYNEQFF. The CDR3 DNA reads as TGTGCCAGCAGCGGCCGGTCTAGCGGGGGCTCCTACAATGAGCAGTTCTTC.

This clone was detected a few times. The chain uses TRBV4-1 and TRBJ2-1; D may be TRBD1 (5 bases). The CDR3 covers 16 residues. Germline CDR1 and CDR2: MGHRA and YSYEKL. V lost 0 bases and J lost 3, with 12 bases in between. The CDR3 is CASSQDTQGIYNEQFF. The CDR3 bases are TGCGCCAGCAGCCAAGATACCCAGGGAATCTACAATGAGCAGTTCTTC.

The table lists this clone with many counts. The genes are TRBV30 and TRBJ1-2, with D hard to call. This CDR3 region has 10 residues. Trimming shortened V by 5 bases and J by 5 bases, and 6 bases separated the two germline ends. CDR1 and CDR2 (germline): GTSNPN, SVGIG (reference sequence). This CDR3 is CAWGLYGYTF. The CDR3 bases are TGTGCCTGGGGGCTATATGGCTACACCTTC.

This chain links TRBV28 with TRBJ1-1; no clear D gene. The CDR3 sequence is 15 residues long. CDR1 and CDR2 from the germline V gene are MDHEN and SYDVKM. With 4 bases removed from V and 1 base from J, the gap between germline ends came to 13 bases. CDR3 region: CASSYRRAANTEAFF. In DNA, the CDR3 is TGTGCCAGCAGTTATAGGAGGGCAGCGAACACTGAAGCTTTCTTT.

The chain joins TRBV18 to TRBJ1-1; possibly TRBD1 for D (5 bases). From germline, CDR1 is KGHSH and CDR2 LQKENI. The CDR3 spans 12 residues. Trimming removed 6 bases at V and 7 bases at J, with 12 bases between. CDR3 nucleotide sequence: TGTGCCAGCTCCCGACAGTCCGTTGAAGCTTTCTTT. Translating it yields CASSRQSVEAFF.

A single count supports this clone. The chain combines TRBV11-2 with TRBJ1-2; no definite D call. Trimming removed 5 bases from V and 4 bases from J, with 11 bases in between. This CDR3 is 13 amino acids long. CDR1 is SGHAT, CDR2 FQNNGV, per germline. The chain's CDR3 is CASSPTVRYGYTF. CDR3 sequence (DNA): TGTGCCAGCAGCCCCACTGTACGCTATGGCTACACCTTC.

For the CDR3, the DNA is TGTGCCAGCAGCTTAGTTGTTTCGGGGTGGACCCAGTACTTC. This gives the protein CASSLVVSGWTQYF. J is TRBJ2-5 and V is TRBV11-2, with D possibly TRBD2 on 5 matching bases. The germline gives CDR1 SGHAT, CDR2 FQNNGV. CDR3 length equals 14 residues. V dropped 1 base and J dropped 7 bases, with 13 bases sitting between them.

In DNA form, the CDR3 reads TGTGCCAGCAGCCCAAAGGCCAGAGAGGTAGATACGCAGTATTTT. Translated: CASSPKAREVDTQYF. The chain couples TRBV9 to TRBJ2-3; no firm D call. V shed 4 bases and J shed 5 bases, with 17 bases lying between them. Germline CDR1 reads SGDLS; CDR2 reads YYNGEE. The CDR3 extends over 15 amino acids.

This clone was counted many times. The chain uses TRBV6-5 and TRBJ1-3; TRBD1 matches 7 bases. The CDR3 runs to 16 residues. With V trimmed by 4 bases and J by 4 bases, 10 bases remained unmatched. Germline V gives CDR1 MNHEY, CDR2 SVGAGI. CDR3 region: CASSSSLAQGGNTIYF. DNA for the CDR3: TGTGCCAGCAGTTCAAGCCTCGCACAGGGGGGAAACACCATATATTTT.

The chain employs TRBV27 and TRBJ2-1, with 12 bases lining up with TRBD2. CDR1 MNHEY and CDR2 SMNVEV come from the germline V gene (reference sequence). This CDR3 is built from 14 residues. The V gene end was trimmed by 10 bases and the J gene end by 7 bases; junction bases not matched to a gene: 8. The CDR3 nucleotides read TGTGCCACCAAGCTAGCGGGAGGGCGAAATGAGCAGTTCTTC. Its translation is CATKLAGGRNEQFF.

The J gene is TRBJ1-6, the V gene TRBV9; 9 positions agree with TRBD1. The CDR3 is 15 amino acids. In germline, CDR1 is SGDLS, CDR2 YYNGEE. V was clipped by 2 bases and J by 4 bases; unmatched bases: 1. In DNA form, the CDR3 reads TGTGCCAGCAGCGTGGGACAGGGATATAATTCACCCCTCCACTTT. Amino acid sequence: CASSVGQGYNSPLHF.

The CDR3: CASSLGAGQLLNYGYTF. CDR3 DNA: TGTGCCAGCAGCTTGGGCGCGGGACAGTTACTGAACTATGGCTACACCTTC. This chain links TRBV5-5 with TRBJ1-2, with 7 bases identical to TRBD1. The V gene end was trimmed by 0 bases and the J gene end by 2 bases; junction bases not matched to a gene: 10. Germline CDR1 is SGHKS and CDR2 is YYEKEE (reference sequence). The CDR3 sequence is 17 residues long.

This chain connects TRBV3-1 (or the pseudogene TRBV3-2) to TRBJ1-2, with 7 bases identical to TRBD1. The V and J ends lost 4 bases and 14 bases, in that order; junction bases with no gene match: 7. Looked up from germline, CDR1 is LGHDT and CDR2 is YNNKEL (reference sequence). The CDR3 is 11 residues long. CDR3 bases: TGTGCCAGCAGCCTTGGGACAGCTCGGACCTTC. It codes for CASSLGTARTF.

This clone was observed once. The chain recombines TRBV2 with TRBJ1-4; the match to TRBD1 covers 7 bases. CDR1 SNHLY and CDR2 FYNNEI come from the germline V gene. V lost 6 bases to trimming and J lost 5 bases; unmatched junction nucleotides: 6. The length of the CDR3 is 14 residues. CDR3: CASRKTGRNEKLFF. The CDR3 DNA follows: TGTGCCAGCAGGAAGACAGGGCGAAATGAAAAACTGTTTTTT. The full variable domain, rest sourced from reference TRBV2 and TRBJ1-4, is EPEVTQTPSHQVTQMGQEVILRCVPISNHLYFYWYRQILGQKVEFLVSFYNNEISEKSEIFDDQFSVERPDGSNFTLKIRSTKLEDSAMYFCASRKTGRNEKLFFGSGTQLSVL.

J is TRBJ2-7 and V is TRBV28; TRBD2 agrees at 7 bases. Losses at the gene ends were 6 bases for V and 5 bases for J; bases not matched to a gene: 7. Per germline, CDR1 MDHEN and CDR2 SYDVKM. This CDR3 is 13 amino acids long. The DNA for the CDR3 is TGTGCCAGCAGCCCTGGGAGGGCCCACGAGCAGTACGTC. Amino acids: CASSPGRAHEQYV.

The chain has TRBV11-3 and TRBJ2-3; D is possibly TRBD2 (6 bases). The V and J ends lost 4 bases and 0 bases respectively, with 11 bases between them. Germline V gene lookup returns CDR1 SGHNT and CDR2 YENEEA. The CDR3 loop spans 15 amino acids. The CDR3 DNA reads TGTGCCAGCAGCTATAGCGGACTTAGCACAGATACGCAGTATTTT. Translating it yields CASSYSGLSTDTQYF.

The J gene is TRBJ2-1, the V gene TRBV5-1; TRBD1 is a possible D gene (5 bases). This CDR3 contains 13 residues. Germline V lookup: CDR1 SGHRS, CDR2 YFSETQ. Trimming cost V 7 bases and J 6 bases, with 14 bases left between them. The CDR3 nucleotides are TGCGCCAGCGCTTTTGGTGGGGCCAATGAGCAGTTCTTC. Residues: CASAFGGANEQFF.

J is TRBJ1-5 and V is TRBV7-6; 8 nucleotides line up with TRBD1. From germline, CDR1 is SGHVS and CDR2 FNYEAQ. V dropped 5 bases and J dropped 9; count of bases not matched to a gene: 9. CDR3 length: 14 residues. This chain's CDR3 is CASSPGTGLRPQHF. The DNA for the CDR3 is TGTGCCAGCAGCCCCGGGACAGGTCTTCGGCCCCAGCATTTT.

The chain has TRBV6-5 and TRBJ1-5, with TRBD1 as a possible D gene (5 bases). V lost 6 bases, J lost 7 bases, and 13 bases lay in between. This CDR3 spans 13 amino acids. The V gene's germline CDR1 is MNHEY and CDR2 SVGAGI. Written as DNA, the CDR3 is TGTGCCAGCAGCGTACAGGTTGACCAGCCCCAGCATTTT. This encodes CASSVQVDQPQHF.

The chain carries TRBV13 and TRBJ2-2, with TRBD1 identical over 10 bases. Looked up from germline, CDR1 is PRHDT and CDR2 is FYEKMQ (reference sequence). The CDR3 loop spans 19 amino acids. V lost 5 bases and J lost 2; bases outside the gene matches: 14. CDR3 protein: CASSASPGQGSKNTGELFF. The CDR3 bases are TGTGCCAGCAGCGCATCACCGGGACAGGGGTCCAAAAACACCGGGGAGCTGTTTTTT. The full variable domain, completed using reference TRBV13 and TRBJ2-2, is AAGVIQSPRHLIKEKRETATLKCYPIPRHDTVYWYQQGPGQDPQFLISFYEKMQSDKGSIPDRFSAQQFSDYHSELNMSSLELGDSALYFCASSASPGQGSKNTGELFFGEGSRLTVL.

This clone was counted only a few times. The genes are TRBV5-4 and TRBJ1-2, with 7 bases matching TRBD1. Trimming removed 1 base from V and 2 bases from J; junction bases left unmatched: 5. Per germline, CDR1 SGHNT and CDR2 YYREEE (reference sequence). The CDR3 sequence is 15 residues long. The DNA for the CDR3 is TGTGCCAGCAGCTTGCCGACAGGGACAAACTATGGCTACACCTTC. This gives the protein CASSLPTGTNYGYTF.

This chain joins TRBV5-5 and TRBJ2-3; D gene unclear. The germline V gene has CDR1 SGHKS and CDR2 YYEKEE (reference sequence). The V and J ends lost 1 base and 3 bases respectively, with 12 bases between them. The CDR3 spans 15 residues. CDR3 DNA: TGTGCCAGCAGCTTGTACCTCCTACTGACAGATACGCAGTATTTT. Its translation: CASSLYLLLTDTQYF.

The V gene is TRBV21-1, the J gene TRBJ1-6; the D segment call TRBD1 is taken from the table without a DNA check. TRBV21-1 is a recognized pseudogene. CDR3 length: 16 amino acids. The CDR3 region is CASSKPQGSNNSPLHF. CDR3 sequence (DNA): TGTGCCAGCAGCAAACCGCAGGGTTCAAATAATTCACCCCTCCACTTT.

The chain carries TRBV7-9 and TRBJ1-6; unclear D gene. CDR1 is SEHNR, CDR2 FQNEAQ, per germline (reference sequence). This CDR3 region has 15 residues. V was cut by 1 base and J by 3 bases, with 7 bases left in between. The CDR3 DNA follows: TGTGCCAGCAGCTTAGAAGCGGTCTATAATTCACCCCTCCACTTT. It specifies CASSLEAVYNSPLHF.

V gene TRBV3-1 (or the pseudogene TRBV3-2) combines with J gene TRBJ2-7, with TRBD1 identical over 10 bases. CDR1 and CDR2 (germline): LGHDT, YNNKEL (reference sequence). V gave up 4 bases and J gave up 6 bases; unmatched junction bases: 3. The CDR3 is made up of 13 amino acids. CDR3 nucleotides: TGTGCCAGCAGCCCGGGACAGGGGTTCGAGCAGTACGTC. Translation: CASSPGQGFEQYV.

The chain joins TRBV6-5 to TRBJ2-7; the match to TRBD2 covers 11 bases. The CDR3 is 14 amino acids. CDR1 and CDR2 (germline): MNHEY, SVGAGI. Trimming removed 8 bases from V and 3 bases from J; junction bases left unmatched: 6. The chain's CDR3 is CASASSGRNYEQYV. The CDR3 DNA reads as TGTGCCAGCGCTTCTAGCGGGAGGAACTACGAGCAGTACGTC.

The rearrangement links TRBV19 to TRBJ1-2; 9 bases are a match to TRBD1. The CDR3 is 13 residues long. J was trimmed by 7 bases and V by 10 bases; bases with no gene match: 10. In germline, CDR1 is LNHDA, CDR2 SQIVND (reference sequence). This CDR3 is CATSRGQGSGYTF. Written as DNA, the CDR3 is TGTGCCACCAGTAGGGGACAGGGCTCTGGCTACACCTTC.